This TCR beta chain came from a study of blood T cell repertoires in COVID-19 (dated by TCRdb to 2020 to 2022). For the study in its entirety: The collaborator samples originated in the United States, Italy and Spain and spanned the acute and convalescent phases of COVID-19. The prospective study material was composed of cDNA or gDNA derived from T cells, B-cell-depleted T cells, or PBMCs. Subjects who had been exposed to COVID-19, were actively infected with it, or had recovered from it provided the deeply sampled blood TCRbeta repertoires that made up the dataset. The repertoires were released in a freely available public database meant as a resource for research on the immune response to SARS-CoV-2. Samples were obtained from the ongoing ImmuneRACE study (first 160 participants) and from approximately 1,200 subjects provided by 6 global collaborators. The sample metadata nearly always contained a de-identified subject ID, COVID-19 status, age in years and sex. Where HLA class I and class II types were available, the types were taken from metadata supplied by the sample provider, not from assay-based typing. General findings and caveats noted by the study authors: Clinical and demographic metadata were provided uncurated, with the amount varying by source and participant.

The collaborating institutions used their own protocols to collect whole blood in K2EDTA tubes. Collaborator samples were shipped for TCRbeta analysis as frozen whole blood, isolated PBMCs, or DNA extracted from either sample type. Concerning this clone itself: Its antigen is still unknown. No qualities accompany the bases; no much larger clone lies one base away.

TCRbeta CDR3 regions were amplified from genomic DNA by means of the immunoSEQ Assay, a bias-controlled multiplex PCR. Per the authors' processing: The number of nucleated cells in each sample was estimated by amplification of reference gene primers within the assay. Sequence reads were collapsed and filtered to measure the absolute abundance of every unique TCRbeta CDR3 rearrangement. For each sample, productive Simpson clonality was calculated as the square root of Simpson's diversity index over productive rearrangements. TCRdb carries this immuneACCESS record with in-frame sequences only. Its versions omit some clonotypes, under half of them owing to an unresolved V gene in the studies checked, with the rest unexplained. That table gives V, J and clone size, and the DNA gave D and trimming. This sample holds about 120,000 clones; approximately 90% were observed only once. 15% to 20% of the sample is held by the ten biggest clonotypes.

CDR1 and CDR2 are drawn from the germline V gene (reference sequence): LGHDT, YNNKEL. The CDR3 runs 14 amino acids, cysteine and phenylalanine included. Solely the CDR3 DNA is kept, with 42 bases framed from the first base. After removal of 4 bases from V and 5 bases from J, the junction retains 5 bases not matched to a gene. The sequence was obtained from a human donor with acute or convalescent COVID-19. The donor label of this sample is uncertain. The rearrangement combines TRBV3-1 (or the pseudogene TRBV3-2) with TRBJ2-1, and 7 junction bases match TRBD1. The specimen sequenced was peripheral blood. The CDR3 reads CASSPRDRDNEQFF. The DNA sequence is as follows: TGTGCCAGCAGCCCCCGGGACAGAGACAATGAGCAGTTCTTC.